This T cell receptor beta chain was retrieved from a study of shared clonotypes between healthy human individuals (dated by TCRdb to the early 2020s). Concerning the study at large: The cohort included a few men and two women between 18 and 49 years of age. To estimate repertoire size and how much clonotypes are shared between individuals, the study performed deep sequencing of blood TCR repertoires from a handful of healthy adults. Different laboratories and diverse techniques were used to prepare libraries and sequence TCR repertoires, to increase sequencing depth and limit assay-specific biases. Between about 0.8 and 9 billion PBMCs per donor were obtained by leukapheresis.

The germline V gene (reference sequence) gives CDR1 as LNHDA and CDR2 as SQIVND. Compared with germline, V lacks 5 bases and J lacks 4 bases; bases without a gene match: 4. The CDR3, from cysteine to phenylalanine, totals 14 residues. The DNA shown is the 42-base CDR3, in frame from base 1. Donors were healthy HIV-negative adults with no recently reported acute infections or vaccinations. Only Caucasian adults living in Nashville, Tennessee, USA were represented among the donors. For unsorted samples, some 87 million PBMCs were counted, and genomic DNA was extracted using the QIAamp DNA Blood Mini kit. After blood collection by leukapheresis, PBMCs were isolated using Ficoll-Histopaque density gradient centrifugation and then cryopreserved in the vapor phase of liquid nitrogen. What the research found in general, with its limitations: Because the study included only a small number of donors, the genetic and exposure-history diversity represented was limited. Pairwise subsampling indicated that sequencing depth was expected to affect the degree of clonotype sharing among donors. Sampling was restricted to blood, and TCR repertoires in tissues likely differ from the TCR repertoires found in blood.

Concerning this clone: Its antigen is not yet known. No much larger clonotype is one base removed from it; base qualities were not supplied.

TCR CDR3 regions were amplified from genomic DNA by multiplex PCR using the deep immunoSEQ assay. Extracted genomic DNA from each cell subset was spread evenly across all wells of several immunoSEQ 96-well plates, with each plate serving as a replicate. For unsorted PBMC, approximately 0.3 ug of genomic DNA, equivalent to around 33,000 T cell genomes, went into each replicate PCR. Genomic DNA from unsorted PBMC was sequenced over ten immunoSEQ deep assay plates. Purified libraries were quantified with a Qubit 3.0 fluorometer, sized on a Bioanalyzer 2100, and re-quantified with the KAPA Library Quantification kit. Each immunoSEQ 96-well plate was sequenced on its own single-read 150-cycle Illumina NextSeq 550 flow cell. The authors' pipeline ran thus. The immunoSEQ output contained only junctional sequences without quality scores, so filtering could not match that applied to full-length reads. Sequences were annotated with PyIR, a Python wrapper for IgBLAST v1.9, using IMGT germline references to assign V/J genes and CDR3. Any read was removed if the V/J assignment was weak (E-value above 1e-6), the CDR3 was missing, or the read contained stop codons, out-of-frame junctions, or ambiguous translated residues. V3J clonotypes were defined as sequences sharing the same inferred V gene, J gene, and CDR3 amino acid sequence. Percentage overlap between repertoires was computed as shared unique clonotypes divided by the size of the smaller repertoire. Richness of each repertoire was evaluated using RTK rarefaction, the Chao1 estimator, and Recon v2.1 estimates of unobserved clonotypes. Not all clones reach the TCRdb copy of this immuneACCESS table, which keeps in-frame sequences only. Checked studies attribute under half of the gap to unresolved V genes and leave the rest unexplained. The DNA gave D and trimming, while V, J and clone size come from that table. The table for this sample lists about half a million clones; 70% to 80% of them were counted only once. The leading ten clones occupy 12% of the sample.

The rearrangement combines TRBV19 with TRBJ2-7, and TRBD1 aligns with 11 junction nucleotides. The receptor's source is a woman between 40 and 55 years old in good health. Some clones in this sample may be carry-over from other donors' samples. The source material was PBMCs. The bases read TGTGCCAGTAGTGCCCGGGACAGGGGGTACGAGCAGTACTTC. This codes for CASSARDRGYEQYF.